This TCR beta chain was profiled in a study of cytomegalovirus exposure and HLA in healthy donors. Study details: T cells numbering around 190 million yielded 117 million unique TCR beta sequences in an earlier analysis. Findings and limits, study-wide: Cytomegalovirus association was listed for about 150 TCR beta chains.

The CDR3 is made up of 15 amino acids. Losses at the gene ends were 6 bases for V and 1 base for J; bases not matched to a gene: 8. Germline CDR1 is MNHEY and CDR2 is SVGAGI. PCR employed 60 Vbeta and 13 Jbeta primers. The assay was immunoSEQ multiplex PCR, and TCRdb's table has in-frame clones only and misses some. Among roughly 200,000 clones listed, about four fifths were seen once. Remarks on this clone: What it recognizes is unknown.

This clonotype originated in a female donor in good health and CMV-seronegative. The chain has TRBV6-5 and TRBJ2-5, with TRBD1 matching over 7 bases. Input material: PBMCs. For the CDR3, the DNA is TGTGCCAGCAGCTCGACAGGGAGCGCCCAAGAGACCCAGTACTTC. Translated: CASSSTGSAQETQYF.